These T cell receptor beta chains were read from a single sample in a study of tumor and adjacent non-tumor tissue in lung cancer. TCRdb reanalysed the multiplex PCR reads using MiXCR and keeps one entry per CDR3 protein. The sample includes roughly 67,000 distinct CDR3 sequences, roughly three fifths of them seen just once. Sequenced material: lung tumor tissue. Every receptor here comes from a man aged 45-65 years with non-small cell lung cancer. CDR3s include the opening cysteine and the closing phenylalanine or tryptophan. D genes are given only for firm matches. Clone size is not always given. Where it is, it says once, few, many or a class for expanded clones.

TGTGCCAGCCGAACGGGGGCGGCCAAAAACATTCAGTACTTC	CASRTGAAKNIQYF	TRBJ2-4	.	TRBV28	few
TGCAGTGCTAGGCAGGGACTAGCGGGCTACAATGAGCAGTTCTTC	CSARQGLAGYNEQFF	TRBJ2-1	TRBD2	TRBV20-1	.
TGTGGCATCAGTGAGTGGTCAGGGGGGTCCTGCGAGCAGTACTTC	CGISEWSGGSCEQYF	TRBJ2-7	.	TRBV10-3	.
TGTGCCAGCACTTACACCCGGGAGGGCGGGAGCACAGATACTCAGTATTTT	CASTYTREGGSTDTQYF	TRBJ2-3	TRBD2	TRBV6-5	.
TGTGCCAGCAGTCCCCGGATGGGGTCGCTCGCCAAAAACATTCAGTACTTC	CASSPRMGSLAKNIQYF	TRBJ2-4	.	TRBV12-3/TRBV12-4	many
TGTGCCAGCACCTCGAACCTCCAGGGCGGGTCTGAAGCTTTCTTT	CASTSNLQGGSEAFF	TRBJ1-1	.	TRBV6-2/TRBV6-3	many
TGTGCCAGCAGCCCCCGGTTTAACTCCTACGAGCAGTACTTC	CASSPRFNSYEQYF	TRBJ2-7	.	TRBV7-2	once
TGCAGCGTTGAAGTGGCCAGGCTTCAAGAGACCCAGTACTTC	CSVEVARLQETQYF	TRBJ2-5	.	TRBV29-1	many
TGTGCCAGCAGCACAGCCGGCCGGAGTCGGAGCTCCTACGAACAGTACTTC	CASSTAGRSRSSYEQYF	TRBJ2-7	.	TRBV11-1	.
TGTGCCAGCAGCGGGACAGGGGACACCTACAAGCAGTACTTC	CASSGTGDTYKQYF	TRBJ2-7	TRBD1	TRBV6-1	.
TGTGCCAGTAGTAAGGAACGTGGGAATACGCAGTATTTT	CASSKERGNTQYF	TRBJ2-3	.	TRBV19	.
TGCAGCGTTGCAGACAGCCTGAATCAGCCCCAGCATTTT	CSVADSLNQPQHF	TRBJ1-5	.	TRBV29-1	many
TGCGCCAGCAGCCAACGGACAGGGGGCTTTAAACCCTCGCATTTT	CASSQRTGGFKPSHF	TRBJ1-5	TRBD1	TRBV4-1	.
TGTGCCAGCAGCTTCGGGGATTGGGCCGAGCAGTACTTC	CASSFGDWAEQYF	TRBJ2-7	.	TRBV7-9	.
TGTTCCAGCACAGACAAGAACACCGGTGAGCTGTTTTTT	CSSTDKNTGELFF	TRBJ2-2	.	TRBV4-2	.
TGTATCAGCAGACTCGGACTGGCGGGAGCCGGGGAGCTGTTTTTT	CISRLGLAGAGELFF	TRBJ2-2	TRBD2	TRBV6-2/TRBV6-3	.
TGTGCCAGCAGCTCGTCGGGGGCAACTAATGAAAAACTGTTTTTT	CASSSSGATNEKLFF	TRBJ1-4	.	TRBV7-9	many
TGTGCCAGCAAGGGGGCAGAAGATACGCAGTATTTT	CASKGAEDTQYF	TRBJ2-3	TRBD1	TRBV7-9	.
TGTGACAGCAGTCCCCCAGAGCCTGGAAGTAAAAAACTGTTTTTT	CDSSPPEPGSKKLFF	TRBJ1-4	.	TRBV6-6	.
TGCAGTGTTGATTCCGGGGGCTCTGGGGCCAACGTCCTGACTTTC	CSVDSGGSGANVLTF	TRBJ2-6	.	TRBV29-1	.
TGTGCCAGCAGTGGCCAAGAGACCCAGTACTTC	CASSGQETQYF	TRBJ2-5	.	TRBV5-4	many
TGTGCCAGTCAGAGCGAGGAGAGCTCATACAATGAGCAGTTCTTC	CASQSEESSYNEQFF	TRBJ2-1	.	TRBV6-2/TRBV6-3	.